Listed here are 3 T cell receptor beta chains from one sample, sequenced in a study of PD-1 blockade in classical Hodgkin lymphoma. Generated by immunoSEQ multiplex PCR, the TCRdb table keeps only in-frame clones and is missing some. The profile shows approximately 21,000 clones, approximately 88% of them singletons. The time point here: cycle 4 day 1 (C4D1), after 5 to 7 weeks of nivolumab. Relapse was seen in all patients after autologous stem cell transplantation, and brentuximab vedotin exposure was variable. Through magnetic negative selection, CD8+ T cells were separated from PBMCs that had been thawed. Here the sequenced sample was CD8+ T cells from blood, taken before the fourth cycle of nivolumab. Receptors originate from a human donor with classical Hodgkin lymphoma.

CDR3 amino acids: CASSEWVTEFDQPQHF. The CDR3 bases are TGTGCCAGCAGTGAATGGGTGACAGAATTCGATCAGCCCCAGCATTTT. V usage is TRBV25-1 and J usage is TRBJ1-5; TRBD1 is a possible D gene (5 bases). Trimming took 1 base from V and 5 from J, leaving 15 bases between them. The CDR3 covers 16 residues. Per germline, CDR1 MGHDK and CDR2 SYGVNS.

This rearrangement joins TRBV30 to TRBJ1-1, with D perhaps matching TRBD1 (5 bases). Per germline, CDR1 GTSNPN and CDR2 SVGIG (reference sequence). The ends were cut back, 0 bases at V and 6 bases at J, with 11 bases in the middle. The CDR3 spans 13 residues. The CDR3 spells CAWSVIGAAEAFF. Written as DNA, the CDR3 is TGTGCCTGGAGTGTTATCGGGGCTGCTGAAGCTTTCTTT.

The chain links TRBV9 to TRBJ1-5; D unresolved. The V gene's germline CDR1 is SGDLS and CDR2 YYNGEE. The CDR3 sequence is 15 residues long. Trimming pared 0 bases from V and 0 bases from J, leaving 7 bases between. The CDR3 region is CASSVEGNSNQPQHF. In nucleotides, the CDR3 is TGTGCCAGCAGCGTAGAGGGAAATAGCAATCAGCCCCAGCATTTT.